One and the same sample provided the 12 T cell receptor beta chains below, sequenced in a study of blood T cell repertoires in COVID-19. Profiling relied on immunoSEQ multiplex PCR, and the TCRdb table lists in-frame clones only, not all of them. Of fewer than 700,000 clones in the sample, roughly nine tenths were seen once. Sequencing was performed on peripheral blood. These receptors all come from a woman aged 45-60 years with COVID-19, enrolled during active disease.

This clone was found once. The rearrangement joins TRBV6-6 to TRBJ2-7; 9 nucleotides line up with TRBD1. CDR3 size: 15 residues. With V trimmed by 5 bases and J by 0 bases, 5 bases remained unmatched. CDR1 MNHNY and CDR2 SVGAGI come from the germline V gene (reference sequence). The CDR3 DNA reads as TGTGCCAGCAGTAAGCTACAGGGGGCCTCCTACGAGCAGTACTTC. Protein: CASSKLQGASYEQYF.

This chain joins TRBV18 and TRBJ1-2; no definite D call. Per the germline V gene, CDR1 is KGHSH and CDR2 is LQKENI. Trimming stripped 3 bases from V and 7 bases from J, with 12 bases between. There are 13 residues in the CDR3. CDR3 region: CASSPNGEGGYTF. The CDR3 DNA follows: TGTGCCAGCTCACCGAACGGAGAGGGTGGCTACACCTTC.

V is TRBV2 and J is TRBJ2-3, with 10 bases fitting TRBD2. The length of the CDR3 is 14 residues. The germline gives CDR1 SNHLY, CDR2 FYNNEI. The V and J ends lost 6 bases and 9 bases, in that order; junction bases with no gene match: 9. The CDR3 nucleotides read TGTGCCAGCAGAACCAGCGGGGGGGCCGGAACGCAGTATTTT. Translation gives CASRTSGGAGTQYF.

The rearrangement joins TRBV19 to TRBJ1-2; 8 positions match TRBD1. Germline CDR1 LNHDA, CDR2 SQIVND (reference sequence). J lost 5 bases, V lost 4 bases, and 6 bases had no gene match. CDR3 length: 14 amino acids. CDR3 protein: CASSTRTGKYGYTF. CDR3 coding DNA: TGTGCCAGTAGTACCCGGACAGGGAAATATGGCTACACCTTC.

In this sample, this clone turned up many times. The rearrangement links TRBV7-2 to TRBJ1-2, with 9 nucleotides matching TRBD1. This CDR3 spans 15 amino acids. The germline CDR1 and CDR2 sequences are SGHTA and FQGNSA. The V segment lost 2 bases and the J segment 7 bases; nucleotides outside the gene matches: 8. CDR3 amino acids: CASSLFGTGRGGYTF. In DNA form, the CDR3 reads TGTGCCAGCAGCTTATTCGGGACAGGGAGGGGTGGCTACACCTTC.

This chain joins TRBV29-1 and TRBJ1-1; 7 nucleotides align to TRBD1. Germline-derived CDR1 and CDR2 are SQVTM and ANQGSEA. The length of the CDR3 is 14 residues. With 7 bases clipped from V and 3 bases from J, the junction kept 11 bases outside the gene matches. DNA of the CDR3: TGCAGCGGAGACAGGGTAATGGTAGACACTGAAGCTTTCTTT. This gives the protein CSGDRVMVDTEAFF.

The CDR3 here is CATSRESPQDTQYF. The CDR3 DNA reads TGTGCCACCAGCAGAGAATCGCCCCAGGATACGCAGTATTTT. The J gene is TRBJ2-3, the V gene TRBV15, with D uncertain. Trimming left V 0 bases short and J 6 bases short, with 10 bases between. In germline, CDR1 is LNHNV, CDR2 YYDKDF (reference sequence). The CDR3 loop spans 14 amino acids.

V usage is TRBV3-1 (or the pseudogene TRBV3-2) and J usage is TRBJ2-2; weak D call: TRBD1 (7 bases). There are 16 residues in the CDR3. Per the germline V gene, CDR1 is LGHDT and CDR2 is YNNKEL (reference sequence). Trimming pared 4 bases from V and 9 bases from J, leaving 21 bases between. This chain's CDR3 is CASSPLPGGIARELFF. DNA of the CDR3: TGTGCCAGCAGCCCCCTTCCAGGGGGGATAGCGAGGGAGCTGTTTTTT.

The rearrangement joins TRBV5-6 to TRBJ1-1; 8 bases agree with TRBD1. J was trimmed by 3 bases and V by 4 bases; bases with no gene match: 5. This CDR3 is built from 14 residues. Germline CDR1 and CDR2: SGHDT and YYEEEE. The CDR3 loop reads CASSPRDRYTEAFF. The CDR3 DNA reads TGTGCCAGCAGCCCCCGGGACAGGTACACTGAAGCTTTCTTT.

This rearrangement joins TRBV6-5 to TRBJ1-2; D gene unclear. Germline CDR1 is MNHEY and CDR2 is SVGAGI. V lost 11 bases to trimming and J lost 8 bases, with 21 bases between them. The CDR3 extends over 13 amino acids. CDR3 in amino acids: CAATLGRPVGYTF. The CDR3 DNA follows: TGTGCCGCCACACTGGGGAGACCAGTAGGCTACACCTTC.

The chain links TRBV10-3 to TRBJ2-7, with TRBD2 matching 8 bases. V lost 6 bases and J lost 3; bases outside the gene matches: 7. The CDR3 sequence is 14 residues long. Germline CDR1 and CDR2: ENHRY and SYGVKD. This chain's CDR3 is CAISLPSGLYEQYF. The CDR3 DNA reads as TGTGCCATCAGCCTACCTAGCGGGCTCTACGAGCAGTACTTC.

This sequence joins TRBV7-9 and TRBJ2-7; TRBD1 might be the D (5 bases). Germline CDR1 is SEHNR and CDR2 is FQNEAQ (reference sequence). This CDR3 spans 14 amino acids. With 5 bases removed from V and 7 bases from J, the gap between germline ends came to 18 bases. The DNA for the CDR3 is TGTGCCAGCAGCCTCGCGATGGCCCCAGGGGAGCAGTACTTC. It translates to CASSLAMAPGEQYF.